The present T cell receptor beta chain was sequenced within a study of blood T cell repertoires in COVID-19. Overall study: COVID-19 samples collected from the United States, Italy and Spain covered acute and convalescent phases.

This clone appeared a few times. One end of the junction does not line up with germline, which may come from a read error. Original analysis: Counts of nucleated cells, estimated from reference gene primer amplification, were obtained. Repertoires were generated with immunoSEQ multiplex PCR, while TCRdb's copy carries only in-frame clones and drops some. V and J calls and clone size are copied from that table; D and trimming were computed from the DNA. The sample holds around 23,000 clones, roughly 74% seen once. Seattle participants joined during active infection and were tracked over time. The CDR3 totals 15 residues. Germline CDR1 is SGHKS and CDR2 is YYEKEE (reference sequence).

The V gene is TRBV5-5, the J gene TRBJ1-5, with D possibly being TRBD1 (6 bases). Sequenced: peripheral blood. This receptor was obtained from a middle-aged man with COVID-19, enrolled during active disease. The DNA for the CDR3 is TGTGCCAGCAGCTTAACAACCGGGACACCTCAGGCCCAGCATTTT. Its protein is CASSLTTGTPQAQHF.